The sequence of this T cell receptor (beta chain) was determined in a study of blood T cell repertoires in COVID-19. Study overall: PBMCs, B-cell-depleted T cells, or T cells were the source of the cDNA or gDNA that made up the material.

Those who participated ranged in age from 18 to 89 years and resided in about two dozen US areas. Participant-reported clinical history was the basis for cohort assignment. Recovered status applied to Cohort 3 donors who had two consecutive negative PCRs. It also applied to those with clearance or with symptom resolution. Using immunoSEQ multiplex PCR, the repertoire was profiled, and TCRdb retains in-frame clones only, with some absent. The table has 110,000 to 150,000 clones, about nine tenths seen once. This CDR3 is 14 amino acids long. J lost 1 base, V lost 5 bases, and 4 bases had no gene match. Germline V gives CDR1 KGHSH, CDR2 LQKENI.

The clonotype was recovered from a man aged 50 to 59 who had recovered from COVID-19. The V call is TRBV18, the J call TRBJ1-1; 7 positions match TRBD1. What was sequenced was PBMCs or T cells enriched from blood (not recorded which). In nucleotides, the CDR3 is TGTGCCAGCTCAGATCGACAGGGGAACACTGAAGCTTTCTTT. Translation: CASSDRQGNTEAFF.